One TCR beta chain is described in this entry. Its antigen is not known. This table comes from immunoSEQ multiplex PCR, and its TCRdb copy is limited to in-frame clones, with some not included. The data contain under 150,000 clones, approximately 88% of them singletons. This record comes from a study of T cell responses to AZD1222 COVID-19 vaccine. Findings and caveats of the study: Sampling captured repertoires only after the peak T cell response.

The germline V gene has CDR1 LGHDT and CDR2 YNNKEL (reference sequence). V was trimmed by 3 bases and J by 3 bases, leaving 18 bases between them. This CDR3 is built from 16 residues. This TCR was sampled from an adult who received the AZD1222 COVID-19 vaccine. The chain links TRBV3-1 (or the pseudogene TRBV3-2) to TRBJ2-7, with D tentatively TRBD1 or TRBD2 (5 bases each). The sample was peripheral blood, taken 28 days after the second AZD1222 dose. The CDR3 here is CASSQGPGPKVYEQYF. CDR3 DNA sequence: TGTGCCAGCAGCCAGGGTCCGGGGCCTAAGGTCTACGAGCAGTACTTC.